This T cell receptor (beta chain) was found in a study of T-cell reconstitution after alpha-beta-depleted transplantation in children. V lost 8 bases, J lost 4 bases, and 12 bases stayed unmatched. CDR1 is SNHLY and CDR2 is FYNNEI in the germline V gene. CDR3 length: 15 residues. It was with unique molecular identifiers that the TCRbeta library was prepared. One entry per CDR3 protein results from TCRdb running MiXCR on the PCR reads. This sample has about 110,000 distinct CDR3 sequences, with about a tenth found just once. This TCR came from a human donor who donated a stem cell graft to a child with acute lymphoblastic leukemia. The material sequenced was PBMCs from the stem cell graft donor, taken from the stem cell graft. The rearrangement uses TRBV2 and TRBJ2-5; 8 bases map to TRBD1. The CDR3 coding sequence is TGTGCCAGCGGATCATCGGGACAGGCCCTAGAGACCCAGTACTTC. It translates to CASGSSGQALETQYF.